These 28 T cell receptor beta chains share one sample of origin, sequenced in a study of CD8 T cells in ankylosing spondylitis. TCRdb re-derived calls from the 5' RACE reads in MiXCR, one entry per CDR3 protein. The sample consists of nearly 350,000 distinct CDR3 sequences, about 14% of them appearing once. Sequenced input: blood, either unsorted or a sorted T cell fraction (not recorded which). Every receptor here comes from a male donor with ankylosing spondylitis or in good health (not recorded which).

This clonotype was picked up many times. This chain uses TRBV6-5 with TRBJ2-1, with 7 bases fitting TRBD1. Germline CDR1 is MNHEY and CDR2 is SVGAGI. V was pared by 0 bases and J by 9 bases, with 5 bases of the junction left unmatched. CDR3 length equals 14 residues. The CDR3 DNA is TGTGCCAGCAGTTACTCTCGACAGGGCACTGAGCAGTTCTTC. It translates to CASSYSRQGTEQFF.

The CDR3: CASSLGRAANTGELFF. The CDR3, as DNA: TGTGCCAGCAGCTTGGGCAGGGCTGCGAACACCGGGGAGCTGTTTTTT. This chain connects TRBV5-4 to TRBJ2-2; tentative D call: TRBD1 (5 bases). Trimming took 0 bases from V and 0 from J, leaving 9 bases between them. The CDR3 runs to 16 residues. Germline V gene sequence: CDR1 SGHNT, CDR2 YYREEE (reference sequence).

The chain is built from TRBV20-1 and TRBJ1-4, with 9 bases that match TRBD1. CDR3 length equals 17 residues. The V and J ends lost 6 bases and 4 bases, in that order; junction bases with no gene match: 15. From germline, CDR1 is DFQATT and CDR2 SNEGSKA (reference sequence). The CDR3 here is CSAYKGYRGLGNEKLFF. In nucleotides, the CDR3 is TGCAGTGCCTATAAGGGGTACAGGGGGCTTGGTAATGAAAAACTGTTTTTT.

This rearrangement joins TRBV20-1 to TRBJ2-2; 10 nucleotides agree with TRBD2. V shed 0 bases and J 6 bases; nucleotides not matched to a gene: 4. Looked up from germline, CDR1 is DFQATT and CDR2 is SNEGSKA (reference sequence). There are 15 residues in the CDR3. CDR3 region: CSARERTSGSGELFF. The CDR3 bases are TGCAGTGCTAGAGAGAGGACTAGCGGATCCGGGGAGCTGTTTTTT.

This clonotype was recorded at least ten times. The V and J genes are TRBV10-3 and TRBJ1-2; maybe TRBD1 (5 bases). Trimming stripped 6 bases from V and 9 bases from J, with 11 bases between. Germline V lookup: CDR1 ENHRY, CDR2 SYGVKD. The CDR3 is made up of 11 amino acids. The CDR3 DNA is TGTGCCATCAGCCTCGGGACCCGCTACACCTTC. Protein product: CAISLGTRYTF.

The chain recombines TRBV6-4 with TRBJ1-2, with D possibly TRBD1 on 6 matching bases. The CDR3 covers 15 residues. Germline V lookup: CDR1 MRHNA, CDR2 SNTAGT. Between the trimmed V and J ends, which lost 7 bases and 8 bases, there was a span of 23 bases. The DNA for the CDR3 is TGTGCCAGCACCGGCTTACCAGGGGATCTTGGCGGCTACACCTTC. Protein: CASTGLPGDLGGYTF.

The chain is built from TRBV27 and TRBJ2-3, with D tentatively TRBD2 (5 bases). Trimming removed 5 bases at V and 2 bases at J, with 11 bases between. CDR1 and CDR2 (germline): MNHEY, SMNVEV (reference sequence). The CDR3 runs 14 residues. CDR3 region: CASSPTGYTDTQYF. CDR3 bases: TGTGCCAGCAGTCCGACGGGGTACACAGATACGCAGTATTTT.

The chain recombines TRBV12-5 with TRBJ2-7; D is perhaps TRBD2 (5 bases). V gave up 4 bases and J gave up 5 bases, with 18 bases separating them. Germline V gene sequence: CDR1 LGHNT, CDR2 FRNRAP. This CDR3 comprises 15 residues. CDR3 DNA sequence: TGTGCTAGTGGTTCGCCCACCGCCCGGGGTGACGAGCAGTACTTC. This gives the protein CASGSPTARGDEQYF. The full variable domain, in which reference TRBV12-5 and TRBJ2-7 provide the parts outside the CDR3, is DARVTQTPRHKVTEMGQEVTMRCQPILGHNTVFWYRQTMMQGLELLAYFRNRAPLDDSGMPKDRFSAEMPDATLATLKIQPSEPRDSAVYFCASGSPTARGDEQYFGPGTRLTVT.

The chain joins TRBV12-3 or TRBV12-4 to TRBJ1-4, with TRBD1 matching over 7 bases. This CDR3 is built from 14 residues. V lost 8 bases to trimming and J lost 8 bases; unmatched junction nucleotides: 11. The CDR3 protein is CASSQTGSREKLFF. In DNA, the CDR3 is TGTGCCAGCTCCCAGACAGGGTCTCGGGAAAAACTGTTTTTT.

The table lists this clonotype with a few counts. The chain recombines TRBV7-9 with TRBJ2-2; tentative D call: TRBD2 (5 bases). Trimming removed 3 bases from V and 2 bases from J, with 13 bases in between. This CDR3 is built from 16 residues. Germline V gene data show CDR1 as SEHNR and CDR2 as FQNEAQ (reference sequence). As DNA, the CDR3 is TGTGCCAGCAGCTTTTTAGGGAGCACTAACACCGGGGAGCTGTTTTTT. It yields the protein CASSFLGSTNTGELFF. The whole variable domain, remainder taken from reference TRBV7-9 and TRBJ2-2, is DTGVSQNPRHKITKRGQNVTFRCDPISEHNRLYWYRQTLGQGPEFLTYFQNEAQLEKSRLLSDRFSAERPKGSFSTLEIQRTEQGDSAMYLCASSFLGSTNTGELFFGEGSRLTVL.

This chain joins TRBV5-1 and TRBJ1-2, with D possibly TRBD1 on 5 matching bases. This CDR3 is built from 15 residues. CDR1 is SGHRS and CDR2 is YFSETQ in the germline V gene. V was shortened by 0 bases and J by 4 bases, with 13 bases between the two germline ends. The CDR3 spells CASSLAPQGTYGYTF. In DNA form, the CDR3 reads TGCGCCAGCAGCTTGGCCCCTCAGGGTACCTATGGCTACACCTTC. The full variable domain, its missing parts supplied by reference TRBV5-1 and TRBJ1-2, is KAGVTQTPRYLIKTRGQQVTLSCSPISGHRSVSWYQQTPGQGLQFLFEYFSETQRNKGNFPGRFSGRQFSNSRSEMNVSTLELGDSALYLCASSLAPQGTYGYTFGSGTRLTVV.

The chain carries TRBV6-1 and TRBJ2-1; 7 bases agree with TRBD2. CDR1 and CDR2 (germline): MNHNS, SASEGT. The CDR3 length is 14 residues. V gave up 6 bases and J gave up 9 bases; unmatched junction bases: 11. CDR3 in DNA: TGTGCCAGCAGCCCGCCCGGACTAGTAAGTGAGCAGTTCTTC. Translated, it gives CASSPPGLVSEQFF.

CDR3 DNA sequence: TGCGCCAGCAGCTTGTGGGGCGGGGGGGCACTGGAGACCCAGTACTTC. Translated, it gives CASSLWGGGALETQYF. The chain joins TRBV5-1 to TRBJ2-5; TRBD2 agrees at 9 bases. In germline, CDR1 is SGHRS, CDR2 YFSETQ. The ends lost 1 base at V and 5 bases at J; junction bases unmatched: 9. The CDR3 has 16 residues. The full variable domain, with the rest looked up from reference TRBV5-1 and TRBJ2-5, is KAGVTQTPRYLIKTRGQQVTLSCSPISGHRSVSWYQQTPGQGLQFLFEYFSETQRNKGNFPGRFSGRQFSNSRSEMNVSTLELGDSALYLCASSLWGGGALETQYFGPGTRLLVL.

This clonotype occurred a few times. The CDR3 nucleotides read TGTGCCAGCACCGCGGTACGCCAAGATTGGACCCAGTACTTC. Translating it yields CASTAVRQDWTQYF. V usage is TRBV21-1 and J usage is TRBJ2-5. TRBV21-1 is an annotated pseudogene. This CDR3 region has 14 residues.

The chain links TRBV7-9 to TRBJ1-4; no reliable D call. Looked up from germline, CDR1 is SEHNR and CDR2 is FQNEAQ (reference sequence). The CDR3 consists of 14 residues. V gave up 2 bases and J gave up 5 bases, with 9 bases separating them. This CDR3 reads CASSLNGKNEKLFF. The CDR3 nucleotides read TGTGCCAGCAGCTTAAACGGGAAGAATGAAAAACTGTTTTTT. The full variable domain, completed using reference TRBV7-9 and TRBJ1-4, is DTGVSQNPRHKITKRGQNVTFRCDPISEHNRLYWYRQTLGQGPEFLTYFQNEAQLEKSRLLSDRFSAERPKGSFSTLEIQRTEQGDSAMYLCASSLNGKNEKLFFGSGTQLSVL.

The CDR3 loop reads CASSSQATYGYTF. In DNA, the CDR3 is TGTGCCAGCAGTTCTCAGGCCACCTATGGCTACACCTTC. The J gene is TRBJ1-2, the V gene TRBV12-3 or TRBV12-4; D uncertain. The CDR3 runs 13 residues. Trimming stripped 4 bases from V and 4 bases from J, with 10 bases between.

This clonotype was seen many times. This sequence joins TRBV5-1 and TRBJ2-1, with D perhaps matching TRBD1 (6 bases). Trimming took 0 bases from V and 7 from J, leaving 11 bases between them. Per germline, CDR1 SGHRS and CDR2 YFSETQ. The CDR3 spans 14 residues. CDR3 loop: CASSLAGTWNEQFF. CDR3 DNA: TGCGCCAGCAGCTTGGCTGGGACATGGAATGAGCAGTTCTTC.

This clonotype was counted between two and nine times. CDR3 sequence (DNA): TGCGCCAGCAGCACCGGGACAGGGAATTCACCCCTCCACTTT. It is translated as CASSTGTGNSPLHF. V is TRBV10-2 and J is TRBJ1-6, with TRBD1 matching 9 bases. This CDR3 has 14 amino acids. Germline V gives CDR1 WSHSY, CDR2 SAAADI. The trim removed 6 bases at V and 7 bases at J, leaving 4 bases unmatched.

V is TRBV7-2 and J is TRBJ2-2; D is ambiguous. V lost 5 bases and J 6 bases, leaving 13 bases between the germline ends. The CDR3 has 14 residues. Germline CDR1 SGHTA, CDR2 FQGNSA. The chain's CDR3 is CASSLQRLSGELFF. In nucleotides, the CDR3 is TGTGCCAGCAGCCTCCAACGTCTTTCCGGGGAGCTGTTTTTT.

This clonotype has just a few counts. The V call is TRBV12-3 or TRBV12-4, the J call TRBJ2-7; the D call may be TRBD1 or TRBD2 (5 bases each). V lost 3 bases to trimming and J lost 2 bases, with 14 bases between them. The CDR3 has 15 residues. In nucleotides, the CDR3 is TGTGCCAGCAGTTTTGGGGACGGGCAAGCCTACGAGCAGTACTTC. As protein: CASSFGDGQAYEQYF.

CDR3 nucleotide sequence: TGTGCCACCAGCAGAGGGGAGTTTCGAGATACGCAGTATTTT. It specifies CATSRGEFRDTQYF. J is TRBJ2-3 and V is TRBV15, with D possibly TRBD2 on 5 matching bases. The germline CDR1 and CDR2 sequences are LNHNV and YYDKDF (reference sequence). Trimming removed 1 base from V and 5 bases from J, with 10 bases in between. The CDR3 is made up of 14 amino acids. The complete variable domain, with remaining parts taken from reference TRBV15 and TRBJ2-3, reads DAMVIQNPRYQVTQFGKPVTLSCSQTLNHNVMYWYQQKSSQAPKLLFHYYDKDFNNEADTPDNFQSRRPNTSFCFLDIRSPGLGDTAMYLCATSRGEFRDTQYFGPGTRLTVL.

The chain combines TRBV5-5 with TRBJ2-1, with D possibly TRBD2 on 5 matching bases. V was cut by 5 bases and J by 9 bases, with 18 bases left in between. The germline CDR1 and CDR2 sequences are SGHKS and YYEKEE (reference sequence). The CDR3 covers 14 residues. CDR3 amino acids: CASSISGTNGEQFF. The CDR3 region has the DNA TGTGCCAGCAGTATAAGCGGAACAAATGGTGAGCAGTTCTTC.

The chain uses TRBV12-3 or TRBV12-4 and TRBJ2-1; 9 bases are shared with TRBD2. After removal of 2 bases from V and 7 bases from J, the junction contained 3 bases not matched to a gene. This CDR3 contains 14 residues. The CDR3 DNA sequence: TGTGCCAGCAGTTTAACCCTAGCGGGGAATGAGCAGTTCTTC. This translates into CASSLTLAGNEQFF.

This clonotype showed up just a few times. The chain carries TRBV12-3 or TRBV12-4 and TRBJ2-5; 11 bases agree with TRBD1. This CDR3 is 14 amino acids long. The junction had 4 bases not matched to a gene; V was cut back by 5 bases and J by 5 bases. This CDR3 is CASSPGTGGETQYF. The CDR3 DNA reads TGTGCCAGCAGTCCCGGGACAGGGGGGGAGACCCAGTACTTC.

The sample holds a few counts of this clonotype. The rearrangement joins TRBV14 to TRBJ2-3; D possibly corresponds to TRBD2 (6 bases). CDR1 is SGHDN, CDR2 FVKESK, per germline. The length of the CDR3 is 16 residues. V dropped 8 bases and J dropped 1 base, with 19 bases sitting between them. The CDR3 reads CASSHRGGGGTDTQYF. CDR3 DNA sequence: TGTGCCAGCTCTCATCGGGGAGGTGGGGGCACAGATACGCAGTATTTT.

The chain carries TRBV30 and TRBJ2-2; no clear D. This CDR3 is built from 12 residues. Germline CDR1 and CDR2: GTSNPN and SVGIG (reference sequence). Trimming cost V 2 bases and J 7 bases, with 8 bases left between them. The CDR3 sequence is CAWSKESGELFF. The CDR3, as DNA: TGTGCCTGGAGTAAGGAGAGCGGGGAGCTGTTTTTT. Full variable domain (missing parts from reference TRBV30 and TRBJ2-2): SQTIHQWPATLVQPVGSPLSLECTVEGTSNPNLYWYRQAAGRGLQLLFYSVGIGQISSEVPQNLSASRPQDRQFILSSKKLLLSDSGFYLCAWSKESGELFFGEGSRLTVL.

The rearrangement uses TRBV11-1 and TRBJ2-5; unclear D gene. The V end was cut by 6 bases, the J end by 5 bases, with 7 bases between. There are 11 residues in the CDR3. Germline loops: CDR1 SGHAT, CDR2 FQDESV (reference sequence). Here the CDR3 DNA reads TGTGCCAGCAGGATAGAGGAGACCCAGTACTTC. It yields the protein CASRIEETQYF.

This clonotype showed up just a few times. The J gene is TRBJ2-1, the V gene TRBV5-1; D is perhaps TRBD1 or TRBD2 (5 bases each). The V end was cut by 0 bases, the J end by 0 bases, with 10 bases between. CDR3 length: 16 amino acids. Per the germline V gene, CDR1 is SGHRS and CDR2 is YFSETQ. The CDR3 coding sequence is TGCGCCAGCAGCTTGGGGGGGACCGGCTCCTACAATGAGCAGTTCTTC. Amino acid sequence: CASSLGGTGSYNEQFF.